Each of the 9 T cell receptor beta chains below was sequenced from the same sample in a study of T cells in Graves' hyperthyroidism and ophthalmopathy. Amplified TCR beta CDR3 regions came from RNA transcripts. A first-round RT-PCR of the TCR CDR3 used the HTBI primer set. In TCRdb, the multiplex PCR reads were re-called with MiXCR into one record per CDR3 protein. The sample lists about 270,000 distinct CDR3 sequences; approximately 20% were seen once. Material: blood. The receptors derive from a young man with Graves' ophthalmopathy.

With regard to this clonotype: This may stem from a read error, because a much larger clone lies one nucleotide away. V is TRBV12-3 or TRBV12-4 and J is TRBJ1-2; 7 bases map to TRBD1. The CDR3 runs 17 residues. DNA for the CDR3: TGTGTCAGCGGTACGGACAGGAGCTCCGCTCATAACTATGGCTACACCTTC. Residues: CVSGTDRSSAHNYGYTF.

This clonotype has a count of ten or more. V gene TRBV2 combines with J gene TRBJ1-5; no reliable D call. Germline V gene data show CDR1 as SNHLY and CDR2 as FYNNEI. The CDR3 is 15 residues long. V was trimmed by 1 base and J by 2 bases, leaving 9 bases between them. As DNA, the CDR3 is TGTGCCAGCAGTGAAGGAACCATCGGCAATCAGCCCCAGCATTTT. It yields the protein CASSEGTIGNQPQHF.

Here the CDR3 DNA reads TGTGCCAGCAGGAGGGCCGACTACTACGAGCAGTACTTC. Its translation is CASRRADYYEQYF. The chain is built from TRBV6-2 or TRBV6-3 and TRBJ2-7; D is possibly TRBD2 (5 bases). The ends were cut back, 6 bases at V and 3 bases at J, with 12 bases in the middle. Per germline, CDR1 MNHEY and CDR2 SVGEGT. This CDR3 is 13 amino acids long.

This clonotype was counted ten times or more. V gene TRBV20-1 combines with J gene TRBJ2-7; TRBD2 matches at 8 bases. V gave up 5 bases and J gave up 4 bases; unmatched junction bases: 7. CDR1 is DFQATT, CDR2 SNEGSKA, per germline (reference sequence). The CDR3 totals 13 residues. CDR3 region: CSAALAGRYEQYF. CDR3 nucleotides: TGCAGTGCTGCCTTAGCGGGAAGGTACGAGCAGTACTTC.

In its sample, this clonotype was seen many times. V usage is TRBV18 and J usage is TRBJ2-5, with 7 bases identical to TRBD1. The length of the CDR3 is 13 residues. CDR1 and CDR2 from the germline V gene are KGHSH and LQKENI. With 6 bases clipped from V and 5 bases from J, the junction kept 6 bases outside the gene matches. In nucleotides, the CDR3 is TGTGCCAGCTCCCCGGGACAGAAGGAGACCCAGTACTTC. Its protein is CASSPGQKETQYF.

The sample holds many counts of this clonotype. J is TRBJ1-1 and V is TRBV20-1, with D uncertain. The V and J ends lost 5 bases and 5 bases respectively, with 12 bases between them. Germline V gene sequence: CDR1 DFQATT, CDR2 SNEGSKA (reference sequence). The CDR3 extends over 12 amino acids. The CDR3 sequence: CSAGRIGTEAFF. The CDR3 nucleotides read TGCAGTGCTGGGAGAATCGGGACTGAAGCTTTCTTT.

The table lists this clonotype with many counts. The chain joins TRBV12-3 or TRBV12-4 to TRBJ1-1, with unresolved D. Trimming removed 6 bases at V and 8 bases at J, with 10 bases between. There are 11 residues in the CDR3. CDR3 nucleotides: TGTGCCAGCAGCCAAACACAAGAAGCTTTCTTT. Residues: CASSQTQEAFF.

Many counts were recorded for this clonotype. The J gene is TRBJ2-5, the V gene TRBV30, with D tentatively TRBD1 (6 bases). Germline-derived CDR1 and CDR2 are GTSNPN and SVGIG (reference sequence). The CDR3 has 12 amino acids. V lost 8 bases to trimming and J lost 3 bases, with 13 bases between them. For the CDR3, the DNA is TGTGCCGCAGACAGGCTAGAAGAGACCCAGTACTTC. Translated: CAADRLEETQYF.

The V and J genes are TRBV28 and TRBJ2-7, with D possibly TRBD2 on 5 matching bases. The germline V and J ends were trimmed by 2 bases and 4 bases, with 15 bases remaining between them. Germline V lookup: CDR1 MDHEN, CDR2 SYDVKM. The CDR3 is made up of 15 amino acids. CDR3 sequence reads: CASSLGTARGYEQYF. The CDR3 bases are TGTGCCAGCAGTTTAGGCACAGCCCGCGGGTACGAGCAGTACTTC.